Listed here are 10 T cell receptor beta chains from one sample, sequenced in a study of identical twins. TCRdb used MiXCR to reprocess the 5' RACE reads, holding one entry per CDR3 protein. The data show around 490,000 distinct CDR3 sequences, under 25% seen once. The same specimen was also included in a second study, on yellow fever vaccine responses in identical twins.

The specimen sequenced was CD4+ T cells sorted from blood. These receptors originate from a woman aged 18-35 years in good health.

CDR3 DNA sequence: TGTGCCAGCAGCGGACTAGCGGGACGCTACGAGCAGTACTTC. Its translation is CASSGLAGRYEQYF. J is TRBJ2-7 and V is TRBV6-1; 12 nucleotides line up with TRBD2. The CDR3 has 14 amino acids. V was clipped by 6 bases and J by 3 bases; unmatched bases: 3. Germline assignment: CDR1 MNHNS and CDR2 SASEGT.

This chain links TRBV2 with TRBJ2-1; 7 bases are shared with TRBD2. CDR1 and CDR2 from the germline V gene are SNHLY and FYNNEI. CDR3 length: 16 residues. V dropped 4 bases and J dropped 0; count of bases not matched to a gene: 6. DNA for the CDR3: TGTGCCAGCAGTGTACGGGGGGTACTCTCCTACAATGAGCAGTTCTTC. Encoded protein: CASSVRGVLSYNEQFF.

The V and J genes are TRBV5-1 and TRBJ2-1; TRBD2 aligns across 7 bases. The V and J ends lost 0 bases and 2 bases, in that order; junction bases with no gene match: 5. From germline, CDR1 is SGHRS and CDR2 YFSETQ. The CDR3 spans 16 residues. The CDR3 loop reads CASSLVASGPYNEQFF. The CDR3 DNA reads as TGCGCCAGCAGCTTGGTGGCTAGCGGACCCTACAATGAGCAGTTCTTC.

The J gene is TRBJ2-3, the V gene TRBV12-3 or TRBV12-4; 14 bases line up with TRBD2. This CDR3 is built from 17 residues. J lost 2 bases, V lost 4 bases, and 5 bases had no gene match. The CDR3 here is CASSSGTSGGLTDTQYF. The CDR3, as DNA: TGTGCCAGCAGTTCAGGGACTAGCGGGGGACTCACAGATACGCAGTATTTT.

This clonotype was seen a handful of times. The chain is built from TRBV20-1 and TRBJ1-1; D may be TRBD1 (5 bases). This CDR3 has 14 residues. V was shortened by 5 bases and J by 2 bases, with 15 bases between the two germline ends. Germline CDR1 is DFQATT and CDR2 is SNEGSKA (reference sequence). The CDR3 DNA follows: TGCAGTGCTGGCCGCCTGGGGGGTAACACTGAAGCTTTCTTT. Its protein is CSAGRLGGNTEAFF.

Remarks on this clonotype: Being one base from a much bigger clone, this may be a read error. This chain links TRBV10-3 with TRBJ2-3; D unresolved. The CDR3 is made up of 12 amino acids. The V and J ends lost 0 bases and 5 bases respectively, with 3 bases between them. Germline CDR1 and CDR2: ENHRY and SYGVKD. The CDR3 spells CAISESEDTQYF. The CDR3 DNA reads TGTGCCATCAGTGAGTCTGAAGATACGCAGTATTTT.

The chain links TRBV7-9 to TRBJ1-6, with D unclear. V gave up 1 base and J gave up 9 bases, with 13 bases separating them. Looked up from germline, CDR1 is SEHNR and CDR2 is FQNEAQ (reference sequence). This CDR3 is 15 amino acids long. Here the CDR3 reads CASSLGGSAGSPLHF. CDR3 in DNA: TGTGCCAGCAGCTTAGGAGGATCGGCCGGTTCACCCCTCCACTTT.

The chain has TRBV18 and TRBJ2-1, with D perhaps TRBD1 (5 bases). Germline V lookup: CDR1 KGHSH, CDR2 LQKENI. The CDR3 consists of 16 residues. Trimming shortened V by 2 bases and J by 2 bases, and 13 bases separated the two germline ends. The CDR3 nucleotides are TGTGCCAGCTCACCATCGGGCAGGGCCACCTACAATGAGCAGTTCTTC. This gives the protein CASSPSGRATYNEQFF. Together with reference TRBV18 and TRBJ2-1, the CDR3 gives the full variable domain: NAGVMQNPRHLVRRRGQEARLRCSPMKGHSHVYWYRQLPEEGLKFMVYLQKENIIDESGMPKERFSAEFPKEGPSILRIQQVVRGDSAAYFCASSPSGRATYNEQFFGPGTRLTVL.

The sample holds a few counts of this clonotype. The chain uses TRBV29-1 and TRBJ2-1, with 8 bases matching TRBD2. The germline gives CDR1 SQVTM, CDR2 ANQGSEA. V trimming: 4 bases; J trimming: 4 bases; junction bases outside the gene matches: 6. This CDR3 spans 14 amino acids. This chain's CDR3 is CSVAPGLGYNEQFF. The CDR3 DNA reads TGCAGCGTTGCCCCGGGACTAGGATACAATGAGCAGTTCTTC.

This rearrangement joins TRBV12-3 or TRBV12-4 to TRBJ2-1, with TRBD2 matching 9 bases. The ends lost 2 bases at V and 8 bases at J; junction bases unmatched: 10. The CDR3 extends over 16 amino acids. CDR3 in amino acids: CASSLHLAGNADEQFF. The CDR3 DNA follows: TGTGCCAGCAGTTTACACCTAGCGGGAAATGCGGATGAGCAGTTCTTC.